This T cell receptor beta chain is from a study of shared clonotypes between healthy human individuals. The V gene lost 3 bases and the J gene lost 6 bases, with 19 bases spanning the gap. Germline V gene lookup returns CDR1 SGDLS and CDR2 YYNGEE. The CDR3 is 17 residues long. Repertoires were generated with immunoSEQ multiplex PCR, while TCRdb's copy carries only in-frame clones and drops some. The sample consists of over a million clones, about 74% of them appearing once. This sequence joins TRBV9 and TRBJ1-6, with D perhaps TRBD1 (6 bases). This clonotype was obtained from a man between 18 and 35 years old in good health. The sample was memory CD4+ T cells sorted from blood. Sample subset: CD45RA-negative fraction. Here the CDR3 reads CASSAQKGGQVNSPLHF. CDR3 DNA: TGTGCCAGCAGCGCCCAAAAAGGGGGGCAAGTTAATTCACCCCTCCACTTT.